This entry features one TCR beta chain sequence. Its antigen is as yet unknown. The data originate from a study of identifying expanded T cells in peripheral blood. Overall study findings and caveats: Across healthy donors, higher total template counts meant significantly greater roughly 2-week count variance. Over about two and four weeks, about 15 and 19 clones changed, versus roughly 1.1 between replicates.

This table comes from immunoSEQ multiplex PCR, and its TCRdb copy is limited to in-frame clones, with some not included. The sample lists roughly 100,000 clones, around 90% occurring once. During the collection period, no donor immune events like infections were recorded. The sequencing input was blood. This TCR was sampled from a person aged 18 to 75 in good health.

CDR3: CSAQGADYTGELFF. The CDR3 nucleotides are TGCAGCGCGCAGGGGGCCGACTACACCGGGGAGCTGTTTTTT. V and J are TRBV29-1 and TRBJ2-2, with 8 bases identical to TRBD1. This CDR3 is 14 amino acids long. Trimming took 7 bases from V and 3 from J; bases not matched to a gene: 7. Germline CDR1 and CDR2: SQVTM and ANQGSEA.